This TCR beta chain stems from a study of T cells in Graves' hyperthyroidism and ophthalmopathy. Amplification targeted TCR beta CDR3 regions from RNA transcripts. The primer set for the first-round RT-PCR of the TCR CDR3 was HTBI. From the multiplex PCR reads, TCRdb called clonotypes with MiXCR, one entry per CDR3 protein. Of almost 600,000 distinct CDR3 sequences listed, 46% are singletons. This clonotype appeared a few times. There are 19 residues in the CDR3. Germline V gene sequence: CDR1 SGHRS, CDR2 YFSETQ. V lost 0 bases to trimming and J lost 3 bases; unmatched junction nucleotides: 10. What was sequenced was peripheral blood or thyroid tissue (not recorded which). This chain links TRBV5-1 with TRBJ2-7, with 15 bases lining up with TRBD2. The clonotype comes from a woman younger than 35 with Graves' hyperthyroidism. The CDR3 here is CASSLEGLAGGPGNYEQYF. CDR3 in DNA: TGCGCCAGCAGCTTGGAAGGACTAGCGGGAGGGCCGGGGAACTACGAGCAGTACTTC.